The 6 T cell receptor beta chains listed next were all sequenced from one sample in a study of beta chain features in type 1 diabetes. Overall study findings and caveats: TCRB CDR3 length was moderately but significantly reduced in all four CD4+ subsets of Type 1 diabetes patients.

All of the isolated RNA was reverse transcribed, so expressed TCRB transcripts were sequenced. Only in-frame clones appear in the TCRdb table, and some are missing; sequencing was by immunoSEQ multiplex PCR. The repertoire consists of about 740,000 clones, with roughly an eighth occurring once and the leading ten covering approximately 0.022%. Their antigens remain unidentified. What was sequenced was naive CD4+ T cells from blood. These receptors were taken from a man aged 18 to 29 with type 1 diabetes.

This sequence joins TRBV14 and TRBJ1-1; the D gene is possibly TRBD1 (5 bases). Trimming shortened V by 0 bases and J by 3 bases, and 8 bases separated the two germline ends. This CDR3 spans 14 amino acids. CDR1 SGHDN and CDR2 FVKESK come from the germline V gene. CDR3 coding DNA: TGTGCCAGCAGCCAAGACTTGGGGCACACTGAAGCTTTCTTT. Its translation is CASSQDLGHTEAFF.

The rearrangement uses TRBV10-3 and TRBJ1-5; D may be TRBD1 (5 bases). Trimming shortened V by 4 bases and J by 4 bases, and 11 bases separated the two germline ends. Germline CDR1 is ENHRY and CDR2 is SYGVKD. The CDR3 covers 14 residues. The CDR3 reads CAISGQPGNQPQHF. CDR3 DNA: TGTGCCATCAGTGGACAACCAGGGAATCAGCCCCAGCATTTT.

The chain carries TRBV14 and TRBJ1-1; no firm D call. Germline values: CDR1 SGHDN, CDR2 FVKESK. V was cut by 0 bases and J by 4 bases, with 12 bases left in between. The CDR3 has 15 residues. The CDR3 reads CASSQDVARSTEAFF. CDR3 coding DNA: TGTGCCAGCAGCCAAGATGTGGCAAGGAGCACTGAAGCTTTCTTT. The complete variable domain, with remaining parts taken from reference TRBV14 and TRBJ1-1, reads EAGVTQFPSHSVIEKGQTVTLRCDPISGHDNLYWYRRVMGKEIKFLLHFVKESKQDESGMPNNRFLAERTGGTYSTLKVQPAELEDSGVYFCASSQDVARSTEAFFGQGTRLTVV.

There are a few counts of this clone. The gene calls are TRBV2 and TRBJ2-5; TRBD1 is a possible D gene (6 bases). Germline CDR1 and CDR2: SNHLY and FYNNEI. The CDR3 contains 14 residues. Trimming shortened V by 6 bases and J by 5 bases, and 16 bases separated the two germline ends. The DNA for the CDR3 is TGTGCCAGCAGGCTGAGTAGCCAGGGGGAGACCCAGTACTTC. Protein product: CASRLSSQGETQYF.

The V and J genes are TRBV7-2 and TRBJ2-5; D gene ambiguous. Trimming cost V 5 bases and J 2 bases, with 12 bases left between them. The CDR3 totals 14 residues. Per germline, CDR1 SGHTA and CDR2 FQGNSA. Written as DNA, the CDR3 is TGTGCCAGCAGCGCGCAGTTAGTTCAAGAGACCCAGTACTTC. Its translation is CASSAQLVQETQYF.

V is TRBV30 and J is TRBJ2-2; TRBD2 might be the D (6 bases). The germline CDR1 and CDR2 sequences are GTSNPN and SVGIG (reference sequence). The germline V and J ends were trimmed by 0 bases and 5 bases, with 16 bases remaining between them. The CDR3 runs 16 residues. This chain's CDR3 is CAWSVKTSEGTGELFF. CDR3 nucleotide sequence: TGTGCCTGGAGTGTTAAAACATCGGAGGGTACCGGGGAGCTGTTTTTT.